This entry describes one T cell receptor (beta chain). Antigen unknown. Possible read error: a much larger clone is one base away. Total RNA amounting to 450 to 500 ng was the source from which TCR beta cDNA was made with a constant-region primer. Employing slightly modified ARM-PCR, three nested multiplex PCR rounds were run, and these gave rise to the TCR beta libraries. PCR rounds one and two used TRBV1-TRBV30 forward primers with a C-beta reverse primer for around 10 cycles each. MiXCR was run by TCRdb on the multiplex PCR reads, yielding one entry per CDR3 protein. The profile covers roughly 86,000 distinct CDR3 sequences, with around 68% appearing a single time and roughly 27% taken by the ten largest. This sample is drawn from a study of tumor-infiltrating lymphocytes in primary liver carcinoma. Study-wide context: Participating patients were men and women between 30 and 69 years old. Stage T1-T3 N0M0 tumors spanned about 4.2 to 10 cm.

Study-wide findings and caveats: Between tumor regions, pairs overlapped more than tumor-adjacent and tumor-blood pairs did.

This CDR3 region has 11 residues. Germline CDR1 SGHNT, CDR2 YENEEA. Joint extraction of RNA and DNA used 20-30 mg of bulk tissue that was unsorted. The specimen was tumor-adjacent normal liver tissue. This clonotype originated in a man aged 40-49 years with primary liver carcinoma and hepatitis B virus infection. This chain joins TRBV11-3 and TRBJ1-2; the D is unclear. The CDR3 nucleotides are TGTACCAGCGGCTCCGTATATGGCTACACCTTC. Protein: CTSGSVYGYTF.